The T cell receptor (beta chain) described here comes from a study of naive and memory T cell subsets. The germline gives CDR1 KGHSH, CDR2 LQKENI. V was pared by 3 bases and J by 8 bases, with 11 bases between. The CDR3 covers 14 residues. The beta constant-region primer was an equimolar mix of two oligonucleotides covering TRBC1 and TRBC2. Via MiXCR, TCRdb re-called the UMI-ligation and nested PCR reads, giving one row per CDR3 protein. The sample has 89,000 or so distinct CDR3 sequences, over 10% seen once. The TCR originated in a human donor in good health. This chain uses TRBV18 with TRBJ1-6; perhaps TRBD1 as D (6 bases). Sample: central memory CD4+ T cells from blood. CDR3 amino acids: CASSPAGADSPLHF. CDR3 sequence (DNA): TGTGCCAGCTCACCGGCAGGGGCCGATTCACCCCTCCACTTT.